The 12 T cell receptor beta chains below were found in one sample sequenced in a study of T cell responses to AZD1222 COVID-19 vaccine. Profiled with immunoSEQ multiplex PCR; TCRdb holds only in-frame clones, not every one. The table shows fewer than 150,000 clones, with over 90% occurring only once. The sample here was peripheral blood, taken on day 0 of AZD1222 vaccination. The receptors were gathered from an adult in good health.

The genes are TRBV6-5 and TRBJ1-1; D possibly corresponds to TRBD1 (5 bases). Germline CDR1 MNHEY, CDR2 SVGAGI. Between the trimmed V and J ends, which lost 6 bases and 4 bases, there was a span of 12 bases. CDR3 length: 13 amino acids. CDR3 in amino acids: CASSFRVSTEAFF. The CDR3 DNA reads TGTGCCAGCAGCTTCAGGGTATCCACTGAAGCTTTCTTT.

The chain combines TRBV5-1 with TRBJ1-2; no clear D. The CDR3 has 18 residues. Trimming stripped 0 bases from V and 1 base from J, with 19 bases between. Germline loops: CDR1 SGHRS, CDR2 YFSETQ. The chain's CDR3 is CASSLEGNLPYVNYGYTF. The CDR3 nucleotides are TGCGCCAGCAGCTTGGAAGGAAATTTGCCTTATGTTAACTATGGCTACACCTTC.

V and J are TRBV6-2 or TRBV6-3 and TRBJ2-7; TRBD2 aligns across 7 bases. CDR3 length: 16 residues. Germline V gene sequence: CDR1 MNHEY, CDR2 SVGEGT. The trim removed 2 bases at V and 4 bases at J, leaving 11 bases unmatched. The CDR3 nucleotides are TGTGCCAGCAGTTACCCTCCGGGGGGAGCAGGGTACGAGCAGTACTTC. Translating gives CASSYPPGGAGYEQYF.

CDR3 DNA: TGTGCCAGCAGCCCCCGGGGGGGGACAGGGACTAACTATGGCTACACCTTC. Translation: CASSPRGGTGTNYGYTF. The chain is built from TRBV7-2 and TRBJ1-2, with 9 nucleotides matching TRBD1. The CDR3 has 17 residues. V shed 5 bases and J 0 bases; nucleotides not matched to a gene: 10. Germline assignment: CDR1 SGHTA and CDR2 FQGNSA.

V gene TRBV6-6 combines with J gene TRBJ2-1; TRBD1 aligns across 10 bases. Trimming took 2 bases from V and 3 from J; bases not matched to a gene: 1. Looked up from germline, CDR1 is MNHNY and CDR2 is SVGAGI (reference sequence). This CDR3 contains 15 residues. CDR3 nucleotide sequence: TGTGCCAGCAGTTACAGGACAGGGGGCTACAATGAGCAGTTCTTC. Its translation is CASSYRTGGYNEQFF.

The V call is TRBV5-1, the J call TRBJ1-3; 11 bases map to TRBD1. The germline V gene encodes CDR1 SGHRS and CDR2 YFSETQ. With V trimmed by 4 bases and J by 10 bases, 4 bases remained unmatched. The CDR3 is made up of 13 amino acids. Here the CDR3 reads CASSPGTGGTIYF. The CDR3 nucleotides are TGCGCCAGCAGCCCCGGGACAGGGGGTACCATATATTTT.

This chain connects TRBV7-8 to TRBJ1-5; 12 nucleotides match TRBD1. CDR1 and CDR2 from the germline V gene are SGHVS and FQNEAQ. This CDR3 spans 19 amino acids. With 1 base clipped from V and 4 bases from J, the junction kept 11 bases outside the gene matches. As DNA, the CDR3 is TGTGCCAGCAGCTTAGGGGACAGGGGGCGACTAGGCCTAAATCAGCCCCAGCATTTT. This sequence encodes CASSLGDRGRLGLNQPQHF.

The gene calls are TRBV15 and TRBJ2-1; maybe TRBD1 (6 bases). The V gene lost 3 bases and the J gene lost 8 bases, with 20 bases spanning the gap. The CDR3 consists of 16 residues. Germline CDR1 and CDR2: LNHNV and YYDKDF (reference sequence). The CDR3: CATSRHTPLGHYEQFF. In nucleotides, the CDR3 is TGTGCCACCAGCAGGCACACACCTTTGGGACACTATGAGCAGTTCTTC.

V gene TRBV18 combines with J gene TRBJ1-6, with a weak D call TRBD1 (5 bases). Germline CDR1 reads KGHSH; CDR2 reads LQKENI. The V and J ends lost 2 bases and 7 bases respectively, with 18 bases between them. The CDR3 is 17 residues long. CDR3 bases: TGTGCCAGCTCACCAACGGCGTGGGACTGGGTGAATTCACCCCTCCACTTT. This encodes CASSPTAWDWVNSPLHF. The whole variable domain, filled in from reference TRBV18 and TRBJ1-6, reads NAGVMQNPRHLVRRRGQEARLRCSPMKGHSHVYWYRQLPEEGLKFMVYLQKENIIDESGMPKERFSAEFPKEGPSILRIQQVVRGDSAAYFCASSPTAWDWVNSPLHFGNGTRLTVT.

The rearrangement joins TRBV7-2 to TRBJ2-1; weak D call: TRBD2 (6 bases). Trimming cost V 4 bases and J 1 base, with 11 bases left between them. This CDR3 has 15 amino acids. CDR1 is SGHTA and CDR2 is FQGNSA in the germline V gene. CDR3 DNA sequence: TGTGCCAGCAGCTCTTTTGGGAGGTCCTACAATGAGCAGTTCTTC. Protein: CASSSFGRSYNEQFF. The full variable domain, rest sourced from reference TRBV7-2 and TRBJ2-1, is GAGVSQSPSNKVTEKGKDVELRCDPISGHTALYWYRQSLGQGLEFLIYFQGNSAPDKSGLPSDRFSAERTGGSVSTLTIQRTQQEDSAVYLCASSSFGRSYNEQFFGPGTRLTVL.

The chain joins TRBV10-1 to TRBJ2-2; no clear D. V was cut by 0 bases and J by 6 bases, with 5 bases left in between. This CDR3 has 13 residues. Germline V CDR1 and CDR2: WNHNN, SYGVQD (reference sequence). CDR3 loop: CASSESPPGELFF. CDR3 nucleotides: TGCGCCAGCAGTGAGTCCCCCCCCGGGGAGCTGTTTTTT.

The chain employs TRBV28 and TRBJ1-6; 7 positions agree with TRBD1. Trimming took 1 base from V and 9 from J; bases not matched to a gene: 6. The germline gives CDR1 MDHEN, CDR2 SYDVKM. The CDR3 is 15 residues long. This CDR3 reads CASSLLGQIGSPLHF. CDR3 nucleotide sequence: TGTGCCAGCAGTTTATTGGGACAGATCGGTTCACCCCTCCACTTT.